This T cell receptor (beta chain) emerged from a study of blood T cell repertoires in COVID-19. Overall study: Nucleic acid was either cDNA or gDNA, and it came from T cells, B-cell-depleted T cells, or PBMCs.

Patients from Seattle were sampled longitudinally, starting during active infection. In the original analysis: The assay estimated nucleated cells by amplifying reference gene primers. The protocol was immunoSEQ multiplex PCR, while the TCRdb copy is restricted to in-frame clones and leaves out a portion. From that table come the V and J calls and clone size; the DNA was used to work out D and trimming. The data show some 180,000 clones, roughly three quarters seen once. The sample consisted of peripheral blood. This TCR came from a woman aged 40 to 50 with COVID-19, enrolled during active disease.

The CDR3 is CASSPRTGFGNTIYF. The CDR3 DNA sequence: TGTGCCAGCAGCCCTCGGACAGGGTTTGGAAACACCATATATTTT. This chain joins TRBV9 and TRBJ1-3, with 8 bases identical to TRBD1. There are 15 residues in the CDR3. CDR1 is SGDLS and CDR2 is YYNGEE in the germline V gene. V was pared by 4 bases and J by 3 bases, with 6 bases of the junction left unmatched.